The next 30 T cell receptor beta chains were all read from a single sample in a study of radiation and T cells in renal cell carcinoma. The table came from immunoSEQ multiplex PCR; TCRdb's copy has only in-frame clones and leaves some out. The sample holds about 83,000 clones; 70% to 90% are singletons and the top ten take about 2.5%. The time point here: blood 4 weeks post-SBRT, at nephrectomy. Treatment here: 15 Gy SBRT to primary tumor, nephrectomy 4 weeks later. Sequencing was performed on blood, taken from a patient whose treatment included radiotherapy and nephrectomy. The receptors were sampled from an older woman with renal cell carcinoma.

This clone was recorded once. This sequence joins TRBV2 and TRBJ1-2; D unresolved. This CDR3 spans 11 amino acids. The V gene's germline CDR1 is SNHLY and CDR2 FYNNEI. V lost 6 bases, J lost 8 bases, and 10 bases lay in between. The CDR3 loop reads CASRTSLGYTF. CDR3 coding DNA: TGTGCCAGCAGAACTAGCTTGGGCTACACCTTC. Combining the CDR3 with reference TRBV2 and TRBJ1-2 gives the whole variable domain EPEVTQTPSHQVTQMGQEVILRCVPISNHLYFYWYRQILGQKVEFLVSFYNNEISEKSEIFDDQFSVERPDGSNFTLKIRSTKLEDSAMYFCASRTSLGYTFGSGTRLTVV.

V is TRBV6-1 and J is TRBJ1-3; D is unclear. Germline values: CDR1 MNHNS, CDR2 SASEGT. This CDR3 spans 15 amino acids. V was cut by 2 bases and J by 0 bases, with 8 bases left in between. The DNA for the CDR3 is TGTGCCAGCAGTGAACGGTATAGCTCTGGAAACACCATATATTTT. This gives the protein CASSERYSSGNTIYF.

The rearrangement uses TRBV6-6 and TRBJ1-2, with a possible D match to TRBD1 (5 bases). CDR1 and CDR2 from the germline V gene are MNHNY and SVGAGI (reference sequence). CDR3 length: 16 amino acids. V was clipped by 2 bases and J by 3 bases, with 16 bases between them. The CDR3 is CASSYPLGRGDYGYTF. CDR3 coding DNA: TGTGCCAGCAGTTACCCACTTGGTAGGGGCGACTATGGCTACACCTTC.

V gene TRBV2 combines with J gene TRBJ1-5; TRBD1 might be the D (5 bases). The length of the CDR3 is 14 residues. In germline, CDR1 is SNHLY, CDR2 FYNNEI. With 3 bases removed from V and 4 bases from J, the gap between germline ends came to 10 bases. The CDR3 sequence is CASSDPGSNQPQHF. The CDR3 bases are TGTGCCAGCAGTGATCCAGGGTCTAATCAGCCCCAGCATTTT.

V and J are TRBV18 and TRBJ2-1; 11 bases line up with TRBD1. Germline CDR1 KGHSH, CDR2 LQKENI. The CDR3 is made up of 14 amino acids. V shed 3 bases and J 5 bases; nucleotides not matched to a gene: 0. CDR3 protein: CASSPGQGDNEQFF. CDR3 in DNA: TGTGCCAGCTCACCGGGACAGGGGGACAATGAGCAGTTCTTC.

There are a few counts of this clone. This chain's CDR3 is CASSFSGRNTEAFF. The DNA of the CDR3 is TGTGCCAGCAGCTTCTCAGGGAGGAACACTGAAGCTTTCTTT. The rearrangement links TRBV9 to TRBJ1-1; TRBD1 might be the D (5 bases). This CDR3 comprises 14 residues. Trimming left V 4 bases short and J 1 base short, with 11 bases between. Germline CDR1 reads SGDLS; CDR2 reads YYNGEE.

The chain combines TRBV7-2 with TRBJ1-1, with no clear D. Trimming cost V 3 bases and J 4 bases, with 6 bases left between them. This CDR3 is 12 amino acids long. Germline lookup yields CDR1 SGHTA and CDR2 FQGNSA. CDR3 residues: CASSFQLTEAFF. CDR3 nucleotide sequence: TGTGCCAGCAGCTTTCAGCTCACTGAAGCTTTCTTT.

J is TRBJ1-1 and V is TRBV7-9; D might be TRBD1 (6 bases). This CDR3 is 13 amino acids long. V lost 4 bases, J lost 9 bases, and 15 bases lay in between. Germline assignment: CDR1 SEHNR and CDR2 FQNEAQ (reference sequence). CDR3 sequence reads: CASSSQGMGKAFF. DNA of the CDR3: TGTGCCAGCAGCTCTCAGGGGATGGGCAAAGCTTTCTTT.

This clone has just a few counts. The rearrangement links TRBV28 to TRBJ1-5; a possible D gene is TRBD1 (5 bases). Germline V gives CDR1 MDHEN, CDR2 SYDVKM. Trimming stripped 6 bases from V and 3 bases from J, with 15 bases between. The CDR3 consists of 15 residues. CDR3 sequence (DNA): TGTGCCAGCAGCCTTAATACCGGGACCAATCAGCCCCAGCATTTT. It yields the protein CASSLNTGTNQPQHF.

This clone showed up just once. The V and J genes are TRBV5-1 and TRBJ2-6; no reliable D call. V lost 0 bases to trimming and J lost 4 bases, with 2 bases between them. This CDR3 spans 13 amino acids. Germline V gene data show CDR1 as SGHRS and CDR2 as YFSETQ. In nucleotides, the CDR3 is TGCGCCAGCAGCTTGGCCGGGGCCAACGTCCTGACTTTC. Translating gives CASSLAGANVLTF.

This clone was counted ten times or more. V is TRBV7-9 and J is TRBJ2-7; either TRBD1 or TRBD2 may fit D (5 bases each). The CDR3 has 15 amino acids. V lost 2 bases and J lost 0, with 11 bases in between. The germline gives CDR1 SEHNR, CDR2 FQNEAQ (reference sequence). CDR3 loop: CASSLSGGSSYEQYF. The CDR3 DNA follows: TGTGCCAGCAGCTTAAGTGGGGGTAGCTCCTACGAGCAGTACTTC.

This clone was picked up a small number of times. The gene calls are TRBV5-1 and TRBJ1-6; D is unclear. Germline V gene data show CDR1 as SGHRS and CDR2 as YFSETQ. Trimming cost V 0 bases and J 10 bases, with 17 bases left between them. The CDR3 has 16 residues. CDR3 amino acids: CASSLAPGATGSPLHF. Written as DNA, the CDR3 is TGCGCCAGCAGCTTGGCTCCGGGAGCGACGGGATCACCCCTCCACTTT.

The chain has TRBV6-1 and TRBJ2-5, with D possibly matching TRBD2 (5 bases). The CDR3 is made up of 12 amino acids. V shed 2 bases and J shed 5 bases, with 6 bases lying between them. Germline CDR1 is MNHNS and CDR2 is SASEGT. As DNA, the CDR3 is TGTGCCAGCAGTGAATCGGGGGAGACCCAGTACTTC. The encoded protein is CASSESGETQYF.

This chain links TRBV5-4 with TRBJ2-5, with 11 nucleotides matching TRBD2. Germline CDR1 SGHNT, CDR2 YYREEE (reference sequence). This CDR3 region has 15 residues. Unmatched junction bases numbered 5, after V lost 2 bases and J lost 5 bases. CDR3 region: CASSFLAGGGETQYF. CDR3 DNA sequence: TGTGCCAGCAGCTTTCTAGCGGGAGGAGGTGAGACCCAGTACTTC.

Here the CDR3 reads CSVATRGFANTGELFF. The CDR3 DNA is TGCAGCGTTGCGACAAGGGGGTTCGCGAACACCGGGGAGCTGTTTTTT. This chain joins TRBV29-1 and TRBJ2-2, with D tentatively TRBD1 (6 bases). The CDR3 covers 16 residues. Trimming removed 4 bases at V and 0 bases at J, with 15 bases between. Germline CDR1 is SQVTM and CDR2 is ANQGSEA.

The V call is TRBV2, the J call TRBJ2-1, with 9 bases lining up with TRBD2. With V trimmed by 1 base and J by 4 bases, 11 bases remained unmatched. CDR3 length: 18 residues. The germline V gene has CDR1 SNHLY and CDR2 FYNNEI. The CDR3 loop is CASSEDYQISGSYNEQFF. For the CDR3, the DNA is TGTGCCAGCAGTGAAGATTACCAGATTAGCGGGAGTTACAATGAGCAGTTCTTC.

This clone was detected a few times. This chain joins TRBV30 and TRBJ1-1; D unclear. Germline V gene sequence: CDR1 GTSNPN, CDR2 SVGIG (reference sequence). V was pared by 4 bases and J by 1 base, with 13 bases between. The CDR3 contains 14 residues. DNA for the CDR3: TGTGCCTGGACCCCCCGCACACCGAACACTGAAGCTTTCTTT. Its translation: CAWTPRTPNTEAFF.

The chain links TRBV5-1 to TRBJ2-1; 15 nucleotides agree with TRBD2. The CDR3 has 19 residues. With V trimmed by 0 bases and J by 0 bases, 4 bases remained unmatched. Per the germline V gene, CDR1 is SGHRS and CDR2 is YFSETQ. The CDR3 DNA reads TGCGCCAGCAGCTTGGCCGGGACTAGCGGGGGGAGCTCCTACAATGAGCAGTTCTTC. Amino acid sequence: CASSLAGTSGGSSYNEQFF. The full variable domain, its missing parts supplied by reference TRBV5-1 and TRBJ2-1, is KAGVTQTPRYLIKTRGQQVTLSCSPISGHRSVSWYQQTPGQGLQFLFEYFSETQRNKGNFPGRFSGRQFSNSRSEMNVSTLELGDSALYLCASSLAGTSGGSSYNEQFFGPGTRLTVL.

The genes are TRBV6-5 and TRBJ2-7; perhaps TRBD1 as D (6 bases). Per germline, CDR1 MNHEY and CDR2 SVGAGI. V was pared by 4 bases and J by 7 bases, with 17 bases between. The CDR3 loop spans 14 amino acids. CDR3 protein: CASSWGQGSGEQYF. CDR3 in DNA: TGTGCCAGCAGTTGGGGGCAGGGGAGTGGAGAGCAGTACTTC.

The V call is TRBV7-2, the J call TRBJ2-7; D is undetermined. Trimming removed 5 bases from V and 3 bases from J, with 11 bases in between. CDR1 is SGHTA and CDR2 is FQGNSA in the germline V gene. This CDR3 has 13 amino acids. CDR3 DNA sequence: TGTGCCAGCAGCCTTGATGATAACTACGAGCAGTACTTC. Protein sequence: CASSLDDNYEQYF. Together with reference TRBV7-2 and TRBJ2-7, the CDR3 gives the full variable domain: GAGVSQSPSNKVTEKGKDVELRCDPISGHTALYWYRQSLGQGLEFLIYFQGNSAPDKSGLPSDRFSAERTGGSVSTLTIQRTQQEDSAVYLCASSLDDNYEQYFGPGTRLTVT.

The V and J genes are TRBV5-1 and TRBJ2-3, with D perhaps matching TRBD2 (5 bases). The V gene's germline CDR1 is SGHRS and CDR2 YFSETQ. V lost 9 bases and J 2 bases, leaving 13 bases between the germline ends. The CDR3 runs 13 residues. This CDR3 reads CATPRLATDTQYF. CDR3 DNA sequence: TGCGCCACCCCCCGGCTAGCCACAGATACGCAGTATTTT.

The rearrangement joins TRBV10-3 to TRBJ2-3; 8 bases match TRBD2. This CDR3 is built from 16 residues. The V gene end was trimmed by 5 bases and the J gene end by 4 bases; junction bases not matched to a gene: 11. Germline CDR1 ENHRY, CDR2 SYGVKD. CDR3 sequence: CAISIAGRGVADTQYF. The CDR3 DNA sequence: TGTGCCATCAGTATAGCGGGAAGGGGTGTAGCAGATACGCAGTATTTT.

The J gene is TRBJ1-5, the V gene TRBV27, with D unclear. The CDR3 contains 12 residues. V gave up 8 bases and J gave up 6 bases, with 11 bases separating them. CDR1 and CDR2 (germline): MNHEY, SMNVEV (reference sequence). DNA of the CDR3: TGTGCCAGCCCCAGACGGGGTCAGCCCCAGCATTTT. This translates into CASPRRGQPQHF.

The rearrangement joins TRBV6-5 to TRBJ2-2, with a weak D call TRBD1 (6 bases). Per the germline V gene, CDR1 is MNHEY and CDR2 is SVGAGI. The CDR3 covers 14 residues. With 5 bases removed from V and 4 bases from J, the gap between germline ends came to 11 bases. The CDR3 loop is CASSIQGRTGELFF. In nucleotides, the CDR3 is TGTGCCAGCAGTATACAGGGACGCACCGGGGAGCTGTTTTTT.

The chain carries TRBV5-4 and TRBJ2-1; D may be TRBD1 (6 bases). Per germline, CDR1 SGHNT and CDR2 YYREEE (reference sequence). Trimming pared 4 bases from V and 1 base from J, leaving 12 bases between. The CDR3 has 15 amino acids. CDR3 amino acids: CASSGLQGSYNEQFF. For the CDR3, the DNA is TGTGCCAGCAGCGGCCTACAGGGATCCTACAATGAGCAGTTCTTC.

The chain has TRBV6-1 and TRBJ2-3; a weak D match, TRBD2 (5 bases). The germline gives CDR1 MNHNS, CDR2 SASEGT. This CDR3 is 12 amino acids long. The V gene lost 11 bases and the J gene lost 2 bases, with 11 bases spanning the gap. The CDR3 is CAHGVNTDTQYF. Written as DNA, the CDR3 is TGTGCCCACGGGGTGAACACAGATACGCAGTATTTT.

This clone ranks as medium-sized. V is TRBV18 and J is TRBJ1-5; D is undetermined. V gave up 3 bases and J gave up 6 bases, with 12 bases separating them. Germline CDR1 and CDR2: KGHSH and LQKENI. CDR3 size: 14 residues. The CDR3 DNA is TGTGCCAGCTCACCGGACCAGAGCTCTCAGCCCCAGCATTTT. This sequence encodes CASSPDQSSQPQHF.

The V and J genes are TRBV19 and TRBJ1-4, with 9 bases that match TRBD1. The ends lost 5 bases at V and 6 bases at J; junction bases unmatched: 4. This CDR3 has 14 amino acids. The germline CDR1 and CDR2 sequences are LNHDA and SQIVND (reference sequence). The CDR3 protein is CASSRDRVDEKLFF. The CDR3 DNA reads TGTGCCAGTAGTCGGGACAGGGTCGATGAAAAACTGTTTTTT.

J is TRBJ1-6 and V is TRBV19; D call uncertain. Trimming shortened V by 10 bases and J by 5 bases, and 9 bases separated the two germline ends. Germline lookup yields CDR1 LNHDA and CDR2 SQIVND (reference sequence). CDR3 size: 12 residues. DNA of the CDR3: TGTGCCACTGCGGATAATAATTCACCCCTCCACTTT. Translation: CATADNNSPLHF.

The chain links TRBV2 to TRBJ2-5; possible D gene TRBD1, 6 bases. The CDR3 loop spans 13 amino acids. Germline values: CDR1 SNHLY, CDR2 FYNNEI. The V and J ends lost 4 bases and 1 base respectively, with 7 bases between them. CDR3 in amino acids: CASSADSQETQYF. The CDR3 DNA sequence: TGTGCCAGCAGTGCGGACAGCCAAGAGACCCAGTACTTC. Variable domain in full (rest from reference TRBV2 and TRBJ2-5): EPEVTQTPSHQVTQMGQEVILRCVPISNHLYFYWYRQILGQKVEFLVSFYNNEISEKSEIFDDQFSVERPDGSNFTLKIRSTKLEDSAMYFCASSADSQETQYFGPGTRLLVL.